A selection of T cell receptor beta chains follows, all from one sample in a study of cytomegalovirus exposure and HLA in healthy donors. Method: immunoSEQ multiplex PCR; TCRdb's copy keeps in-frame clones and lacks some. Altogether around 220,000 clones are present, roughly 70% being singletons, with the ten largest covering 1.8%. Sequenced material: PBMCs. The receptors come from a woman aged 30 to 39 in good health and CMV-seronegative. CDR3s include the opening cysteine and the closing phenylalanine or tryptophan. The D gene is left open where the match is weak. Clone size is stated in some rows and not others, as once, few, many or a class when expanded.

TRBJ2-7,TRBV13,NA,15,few,CASSAGAGASYEQYF,TGTGCCAGCAGTGCAGGGGCGGGGGCCTCCTACGAGCAGTACTTC
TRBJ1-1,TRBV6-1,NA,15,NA,CASTPLETGNTEAFF,TGTGCCAGCACCCCGCTCGAGACAGGGAACACTGAAGCTTTCTTT
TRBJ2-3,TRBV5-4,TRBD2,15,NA,CASSHGRVGTDTQYF,TGTGCCAGCAGCCACGGGAGGGTGGGCACAGATACGCAGTATTTT
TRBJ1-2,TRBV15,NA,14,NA,CATSRDLTGGGYTF,TGTGCCACCAGCAGAGATCTCACAGGCGGCGGCTACACCTTC
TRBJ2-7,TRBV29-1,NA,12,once,CSAMKSSYEQYF,TGCAGCGCAATGAAGAGCTCCTACGAGCAGTACTTC
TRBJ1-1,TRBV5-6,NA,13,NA,CASHRQEETEAFF,TGTGCCAGCCATCGGCAGGAGGAGACTGAAGCTTTCTTT
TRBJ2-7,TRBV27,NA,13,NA,CASSLGQYYEQYF,TGTGCCAGCAGCTTGGGACAATACTACGAGCAGTACTTC
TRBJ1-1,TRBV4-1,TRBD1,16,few,CASSQDLPTGGTEAFF,TGCGCCAGCAGCCAAGATCTCCCGACAGGGGGGACTGAAGCTTTCTTT
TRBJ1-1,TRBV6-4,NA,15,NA,CASSYSGGPNTEAFF,TGTGCCAGCAGTTACTCTGGTGGGCCGAACACTGAAGCTTTCTTT
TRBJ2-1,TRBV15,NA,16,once,CATSRVQGGVYNEQFF,TGTGCCACCAGCAGAGTGCAGGGCGGGGTTTACAATGAGCAGTTCTTC
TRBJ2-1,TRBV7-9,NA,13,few,CASRDRSHNEQFF,TGTGCCAGCAGAGACCGGAGTCACAATGAGCAGTTCTTC
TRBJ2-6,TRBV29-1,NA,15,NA,CSVAQGSSGANVLTF,TGCAGCGTTGCCCAGGGCTCCTCTGGGGCCAACGTCCTGACTTTC